This T cell receptor (beta chain) was retrieved from a study of blood T cells in healthy people across ages. Sample-barcoded 5' priming and a J-beta primer mix drove a second PCR of 7 to 11 cycles. TCRdb ran MiXCR on the 5' RACE reads and lists one entry per CDR3 protein. Here the sample spans about 720,000 distinct CDR3 sequences, 25% being singletons. CDR3 length: 13 residues. The V gene lost 2 bases and the J gene lost 6 bases, with 11 bases spanning the gap. Germline V gives CDR1 SGHAT, CDR2 FQNNGV. The data were also submitted as part of a second study, on T cells of mothers and their children. Per that study: The study recruited a few healthy Caucasian mothers and their six children as donors. Barcodes and 2-4 random nucleotides were added by M1S in the second PCR. Related and unrelated pairs show similar thymic shaping of TCR recombination output.

The receptor was derived from a boy younger than 18 in good health. The V call is TRBV11-2, the J call TRBJ2-7, with D uncertain. The sample comprised blood. DNA of the CDR3: TGTGCCAGCAGCTTACAGGTCTTGGGCGAGCAGTACTTC. It encodes CASSLQVLGEQYF.